The next 26 T cell receptor beta chains were all read from a single sample in a study of neurological immune-mediated disorders. MiXCR, run by TCRdb on the 5' RACE reads, gives a single entry per CDR3 protein. The sample carries tens of thousands of distinct CDR3 sequences, less than 5.5% recorded once. The sequenced material came from PBMCs. The receptors here all came from a man aged 25 to 45 with multiple sclerosis.

This clonotype was counted only a few times. The chain links TRBV20-1 to TRBJ2-5; 11 nucleotides align to TRBD2. The CDR3 extends over 17 amino acids. V lost 5 bases and J lost 5; bases outside the gene matches: 16. The germline V gene has CDR1 DFQATT and CDR2 SNEGSKA (reference sequence). The CDR3 region is CSAPRIAGGPPTETQYF. DNA of the CDR3: TGCAGTGCTCCCCGGATAGCGGGGGGGCCCCCAACGGAGACCCAGTACTTC.

This clonotype was detected ten times or more. One end of the junction does not line up with germline, which may come from a read error. V is TRBV5-1 and J is TRBJ1-5, with TRBD1 as a possible D gene (5 bases). Germline-derived CDR1 and CDR2 are SGHRS and YFSETQ. The CDR3 consists of 13 residues. The CDR3, as DNA: TGTGCCAGCAGCTTGCGGGGGAATCAGCCCCAGCATTTT. It is translated as CASSLRGNQPQHF.

This clonotype was recorded a few times. This chain connects TRBV5-1 to TRBJ2-3; no clear D. There are 13 residues in the CDR3. The ends were cut back, 4 bases at V and 4 bases at J, with 10 bases in the middle. CDR1 and CDR2 (germline): SGHRS, YFSETQ. CDR3 sequence reads: CASSPGWADTQYF. Written as DNA, the CDR3 is TGCGCCAGCAGCCCCGGGTGGGCAGATACGCAGTATTTT. Drawing the rest from reference TRBV5-1 and TRBJ2-3, the complete variable domain is KAGVTQTPRYLIKTRGQQVTLSCSPISGHRSVSWYQQTPGQGLQFLFEYFSETQRNKGNFPGRFSGRQFSNSRSEMNVSTLELGDSALYLCASSPGWADTQYFGPGTRLTVL.

In this sample, this clonotype turned up many times. The chain recombines TRBV10-3 with TRBJ2-3; 9 bases align to TRBD1. This CDR3 has 15 residues. Germline lookup yields CDR1 ENHRY and CDR2 SYGVKD. The J segment lost 6 bases and the V segment lost 0 bases, leaving 4 bases of the junction unmatched. The CDR3 coding sequence is TGTGCCATCAGTGAGTCGGCCGGGACAGGGGATACGCAGTATTTT. Encoded protein: CAISESAGTGDTQYF.

This clonotype was recorded at least ten times. The chain uses TRBV2 and TRBJ1-1; D not certain. V dropped 2 bases and J dropped 4 bases, with 11 bases sitting between them. CDR3 size: 14 residues. Germline V gene data show CDR1 as SNHLY and CDR2 as FYNNEI. The DNA for the CDR3 is TGTGCCAGCAGTGAAATGGGAGGGAGCACTGAAGCTTTCTTT. Protein: CASSEMGGSTEAFF.

This clonotype has more than one count but fewer than ten. The chain's CDR3 is CSALQGGINYGYTF. For the CDR3, the DNA is TGCAGTGCCCTACAGGGAGGGATTAACTATGGCTACACCTTC. This chain connects TRBV20-1 to TRBJ1-2; possible D gene TRBD1, 6 bases. CDR1 and CDR2 from the germline V gene are DFQATT and SNEGSKA (reference sequence). The CDR3 is 14 residues long. V dropped 6 bases and J dropped 1 base, with 15 bases sitting between them.

The V call is TRBV20-1, the J call TRBJ1-1; a weak D match, TRBD1 (5 bases). V was clipped by 0 bases and J by 1 base, with 12 bases between them. Germline V gives CDR1 DFQATT, CDR2 SNEGSKA (reference sequence). The CDR3 runs 15 residues. The CDR3 here is CSARDPTVWNTEAFF. The CDR3 DNA sequence: TGCAGTGCTAGAGACCCGACAGTTTGGAACACTGAAGCTTTCTTT.

In its sample, this clonotype was seen many times. The chain is built from TRBV5-1 and TRBJ2-7; TRBD1 matches 8 bases. This CDR3 comprises 12 residues. CDR1 SGHRS and CDR2 YFSETQ come from the germline V gene. After removal of 4 bases from V and 5 bases from J, the junction contained 2 bases not matched to a gene. CDR3 sequence reads: CASSLQGDEQYF. The CDR3 DNA reads TGCGCCAGCAGCCTACAGGGGGACGAGCAGTACTTC.

This clonotype was seen a few times. This may be a read error, as it is one base from a much larger clone. The J gene is TRBJ1-5, the V gene TRBV28, with a tentative D call TRBD1 (6 bases). Germline V gene lookup returns CDR1 MDHEN and CDR2 SYDVKM. This CDR3 has 14 amino acids. CDR3 DNA: TGTGCCAGCAGCACGCTGGGGGGACATCAGCCCCAGAATTTT. Its protein product is CASSTLGGHQPQNF.

The chain couples TRBV6-5 to TRBJ1-1; maybe TRBD1 (5 bases). V lost 6 bases and J lost 5, with 19 bases in between. This CDR3 is 15 amino acids long. Germline V gene lookup returns CDR1 MNHEY and CDR2 SVGAGI. DNA of the CDR3: TGTGCCAGCAGGCCCCCCAGCCAGGGATGGACTGAAGCTTTCTTT. Its translation is CASRPPSQGWTEAFF.

The table lists this clonotype with many counts. The chain combines TRBV20-1 with TRBJ2-5, with D uncertain. The germline CDR1 and CDR2 sequences are DFQATT and SNEGSKA (reference sequence). Trimming left V 0 bases short and J 5 bases short, with 13 bases between. This CDR3 has 14 amino acids. The CDR3 region is CSARDVGRWETQYF. The CDR3 region has the DNA TGCAGTGCTAGAGATGTGGGCCGTTGGGAGACCCAGTACTTC.

Ten or more counts support this clonotype. The rearrangement joins TRBV5-1 to TRBJ2-7, with 8 bases matching TRBD1. CDR1 is SGHRS, CDR2 YFSETQ, per germline. Trimming removed 5 bases from V and 3 bases from J; junction bases left unmatched: 7. CDR3 length: 14 amino acids. The CDR3 coding sequence is TGCGCCAGCAGGTCGGACAGGGATTTCTACGAGCAGTACTTC. Protein: CASRSDRDFYEQYF.

In this sample, this clonotype turned up a few times. The rearrangement uses TRBV7-9 and TRBJ2-5; 8 nucleotides line up with TRBD1. The trim removed 6 bases at V and 4 bases at J, leaving 13 bases unmatched. Germline CDR1 SEHNR, CDR2 FQNEAQ (reference sequence). The CDR3 loop spans 16 amino acids. CDR3 sequence: CASRTGGTGWRETQYF. The CDR3 nucleotides read TGTGCCAGCAGAACCGGAGGGACAGGATGGCGAGAGACCCAGTACTTC.

This clonotype was counted many times. The CDR3 DNA is TGCAGTGCTTCGGAATTTACAGGCCCTGGGGCCAACGTCCTGACTTTC. The encoded protein is CSASEFTGPGANVLTF. V gene TRBV20-1 combines with J gene TRBJ2-6; tentative D call: TRBD1 (5 bases). The CDR3 extends over 16 amino acids. From germline, CDR1 is DFQATT and CDR2 SNEGSKA (reference sequence). Trimming removed 5 bases at V and 2 bases at J, with 16 bases between.

This clonotype occurred many times. Its ends do not fully match the called genes, so a read error is possible. CDR3: CASSEGDPNSPLNF. The DNA for the CDR3 is TGTGCCAGCAGTGAGGGGGACCCCAATTCACCCCTCAACTTT. V and J are TRBV12-3 or TRBV12-4 and TRBJ1-6; TRBD1 might be the D (6 bases). This CDR3 has 14 residues.

This clonotype was counted a few times. The chain combines TRBV5-1 with TRBJ2-2; 9 nucleotides match TRBD1. From germline, CDR1 is SGHRS and CDR2 YFSETQ. Losses at the gene ends were 7 bases for V and 0 bases for J; bases not matched to a gene: 4. The CDR3 is 15 amino acids. This CDR3 is CASGWDRANTGELFF. CDR3 DNA sequence: TGCGCCAGCGGTTGGGACAGGGCGAACACCGGGGAGCTGTTTTTT. The complete variable domain, with remaining parts taken from reference TRBV5-1 and TRBJ2-2, reads KAGVTQTPRYLIKTRGQQVTLSCSPISGHRSVSWYQQTPGQGLQFLFEYFSETQRNKGNFPGRFSGRQFSNSRSEMNVSTLELGDSALYLCASGWDRANTGELFFGEGSRLTVL.

This clonotype has ten or more counts. The chain joins TRBV11-2 to TRBJ2-1; no reliable D call. V shed 1 base and J shed 7 bases, with 17 bases lying between them. The CDR3 consists of 16 residues. In germline, CDR1 is SGHAT, CDR2 FQNNGV. The CDR3 DNA reads as TGTGCCAGCAGCTTAGTCCTGGGAATAGGACCGAATGAGCAGTTCTTC. It codes for CASSLVLGIGPNEQFF.

This clonotype was picked up a small number of times. J is TRBJ2-2 and V is TRBV25-1; 8 bases are a match to TRBD2. The CDR3 length is 16 residues. In germline, CDR1 is MGHDK, CDR2 SYGVNS. The junction had 9 bases not matched to a gene; V was cut back by 2 bases and J by 7 bases. The CDR3 is CASSEEYIGGGGELFF. DNA for the CDR3: TGTGCCAGCAGTGAAGAATATATCGGGGGGGGCGGGGAGCTGTTTTTT.

This clonotype was seen ten or more times. The genes are TRBV5-1 and TRBJ1-2, with D possibly being TRBD1 (5 bases). Germline assignment: CDR1 SGHRS and CDR2 YFSETQ. This CDR3 region has 13 residues. V lost 4 bases, J lost 4 bases, and 11 bases lay in between. The CDR3 protein is CASSPGRTYGYTF. In DNA form, the CDR3 reads TGCGCCAGCAGCCCGGGACGGACCTATGGCTACACCTTC. Complete variable domain (other parts from reference TRBV5-1 and TRBJ1-2): KAGVTQTPRYLIKTRGQQVTLSCSPISGHRSVSWYQQTPGQGLQFLFEYFSETQRNKGNFPGRFSGRQFSNSRSEMNVSTLELGDSALYLCASSPGRTYGYTFGSGTRLTVV.

In this sample, this clonotype turned up many times. The rearrangement uses TRBV12-3 or TRBV12-4 and TRBJ2-2; no clear D. The germline V and J ends were trimmed by 6 bases and 3 bases, with 11 bases remaining between them. The CDR3 has 14 amino acids. CDR3 nucleotides: TGTGCCAGCAGCCGCGAGAGGTACACCGGGGAGCTGTTTTTT. It translates to CASSRERYTGELFF.

This clonotype came up many times. The V call is TRBV5-1, the J call TRBJ1-1; 7 bases agree with TRBD1. CDR1 is SGHRS and CDR2 is YFSETQ in the germline V gene. This CDR3 comprises 13 residues. V shed 6 bases, J shed 7 bases, and the junction held 9 bases outside the gene matches. CDR3 nucleotides: TGCGCCAGCACCTTTAGGGGGCAAGGTGAAGCTTTCTTT. Translation: CASTFRGQGEAFF.

In this sample, this clonotype turned up a few times. The rearrangement uses TRBV5-1 and TRBJ1-5, with a possible D match to TRBD1 (5 bases). CDR1 SGHRS and CDR2 YFSETQ come from the germline V gene. V lost 4 bases to trimming and J lost 0 bases, with 8 bases between them. The CDR3 has 14 amino acids. CDR3 amino acids: CASSQGYSNQPQHF. The DNA for the CDR3 is TGCGCCAGCAGCCAGGGTTATAGCAATCAGCCCCAGCATTTT.

The table lists this clonotype with many counts. The chain has TRBV10-3 and TRBJ1-2; D is ambiguous. With 6 bases removed from V and 0 bases from J, the gap between germline ends came to 8 bases. Germline-derived CDR1 and CDR2 are ENHRY and SYGVKD. This CDR3 contains 13 residues. The DNA for the CDR3 is TGTGCCATCAGCGCTAGCACTAACTATGGCTACACCTTC. Amino acid sequence: CAISASTNYGYTF.

This clonotype was found many times. The rearrangement links TRBV29-1 to TRBJ2-5; weak D call: TRBD2 (7 bases). Germline CDR1 SQVTM, CDR2 ANQGSEA. Trimming removed 6 bases at V and 5 bases at J, with 19 bases between. The CDR3 covers 14 residues. CDR3 sequence reads: CSVRRGGAAETQYF. The CDR3 nucleotides read TGCAGCGTGAGGAGAGGGGGGGCCGCGGAGACCCAGTACTTC.

Relative to its sample, this clonotype is medium-sized. The V and J genes are TRBV20-1 and TRBJ2-1; D gene ambiguous. Germline assignment: CDR1 DFQATT and CDR2 SNEGSKA (reference sequence). V shed 3 bases and J shed 5 bases, with 11 bases lying between them. CDR3 length: 13 residues. CDR3 amino acids: CSASPPSHNEQFF. The CDR3 DNA sequence: TGCAGTGCTAGTCCGCCCAGCCACAATGAGCAGTTCTTC.

This clonotype was observed many times. This rearrangement joins TRBV20-1 to TRBJ2-7; no firm D call. The CDR3 loop spans 15 amino acids. V was shortened by 0 bases and J by 7 bases, with 19 bases between the two germline ends. Germline-derived CDR1 and CDR2 are DFQATT and SNEGSKA (reference sequence). CDR3 loop: CSARDGGSLEGEQYF. In nucleotides, the CDR3 is TGCAGTGCTAGAGACGGTGGTAGCCTTGAAGGAGAGCAGTACTTC.